The 15 T cell receptor beta chains below all came from one sample that was sequenced in a study of T cell responses to AZD1222 COVID-19 vaccine. Profiling relied on immunoSEQ multiplex PCR, and the TCRdb table lists in-frame clones only, not all of them. There are fewer than 120,000 clones in the sample; roughly 92% occur only once, and approximately 2.7% lies in the top ten. Sequencing was performed on peripheral blood, taken 28 days after the second AZD1222 dose. The receptors derive from an adult who received the AZD1222 COVID-19 vaccine.

The rearrangement uses TRBV6-6 and TRBJ1-5, with D perhaps TRBD1 (5 bases). V dropped 2 bases and J dropped 5 bases, with 7 bases sitting between them. The CDR3 is made up of 13 amino acids. The germline V gene encodes CDR1 MNHNY and CDR2 SVGAGI (reference sequence). This chain's CDR3 is CASSYGAHQPQHF. DNA for the CDR3: TGTGCCAGCAGTTACGGGGCGCATCAGCCCCAGCATTTT.

This clone was seen only once. V usage is TRBV6-4 and J usage is TRBJ1-6; TRBD1 aligns across 10 bases. Trimming cost V 10 bases and J 7 bases; bases outside gene matches: 7. This CDR3 has 14 residues. The germline V gene has CDR1 MRHNA and CDR2 SNTAGT. The CDR3 nucleotides are TGTGCCACCGCCCCGGGACAGGGGAATTCACCCCTCCACTTT. Amino acid sequence: CATAPGQGNSPLHF.

V and J are TRBV28 and TRBJ1-6; D uncertain. The CDR3 extends over 12 amino acids. Germline V gives CDR1 MDHEN, CDR2 SYDVKM. The V and J ends lost 3 bases and 7 bases respectively, with 4 bases between them. CDR3 protein: CASSFSNSPLHF. CDR3 bases: TGTGCCAGCAGTTTCTCAAATTCACCCCTCCACTTT.

The chain employs TRBV10-1 and TRBJ1-2; no reliable D call. Trimming stripped 0 bases from V and 8 bases from J, with 16 bases between. The germline gives CDR1 WNHNN, CDR2 SYGVQD (reference sequence). The CDR3 covers 15 residues. The CDR3 DNA reads as TGCGCCAGCAGTGAGTCGGCCGGATCCCCCCAGGGCTACACCTTC. This sequence encodes CASSESAGSPQGYTF.

The CDR3 reads CSAWGGEQYF. In nucleotides, the CDR3 is TGCAGTGCTTGGGGGGGCGAGCAGTACTTC. This chain connects TRBV20-1 to TRBJ2-7; 7 nucleotides align to TRBD2. Germline lookup yields CDR1 DFQATT and CDR2 SNEGSKA (reference sequence). The CDR3 covers 10 residues. V was clipped by 5 bases and J by 6 bases; unmatched bases: 1.

This rearrangement joins TRBV12-3 or TRBV12-4 to TRBJ2-3; D gene ambiguous. The length of the CDR3 is 12 residues. Trimming stripped 6 bases from V and 2 bases from J, with 6 bases between. The CDR3 protein is CASRAYTDTQYF. The DNA for the CDR3 is TGTGCCAGCAGGGCTTACACAGATACGCAGTATTTT.

The chain combines TRBV5-1 with TRBJ1-2; no firm D call. Germline CDR1 reads SGHRS; CDR2 reads YFSETQ. Trimming pared 0 bases from V and 0 bases from J, leaving 9 bases between. This CDR3 is built from 15 residues. In DNA form, the CDR3 reads TGCGCCAGCAGCTTGGAGGCCCGCACTAACTATGGCTACACCTTC. Protein product: CASSLEARTNYGYTF.

A note on this clone: Relative to the germline gene, one junction end is altered; a read error may explain this. The chain employs TRBV7-7 and TRBJ2-1, with 7 bases that match TRBD2. The germline V gene has CDR1 SSHAT and CDR2 FNYEAQ (reference sequence). CDR3 length equals 14 residues. The CDR3 loop reads CASSLGGAGDEQFF. The CDR3 DNA is TGTGCTAGCAGCCTTGGCGGGGCGGGGGATGAGCAGTTCTTC.

V is TRBV7-3 and J is TRBJ1-6; D possibly corresponds to TRBD1 (5 bases). The V gene lost 1 base and the J gene lost 8 bases, with 9 bases spanning the gap. Germline V gives CDR1 SGHTA, CDR2 FQGTGA. The CDR3 has 14 residues. CDR3 loop: CASSLSQGDSPLHF. The CDR3 DNA reads TGTGCCAGCAGCTTAAGTCAGGGAGATTCACCCCTCCACTTT.

The chain employs TRBV5-6 and TRBJ1-5, with a tentative D call TRBD1 (5 bases). The CDR3 runs to 14 residues. V lost 4 bases, J lost 2 bases, and 10 bases lay in between. Looked up from germline, CDR1 is SGHDT and CDR2 is YYEEEE. In DNA, the CDR3 is TGTGCCAGCAGCCTGGGACGGCGCAATCAGCCCCAGCATTTT. This translates into CASSLGRRNQPQHF.

V usage is TRBV9 and J usage is TRBJ1-1, with D possibly TRBD1 on 5 matching bases. The CDR3 covers 13 residues. The V end was cut by 2 bases, the J end by 7 bases, with 12 bases between. Germline V gives CDR1 SGDLS, CDR2 YYNGEE. CDR3 sequence (DNA): TGTGCCAGCAGCGTTACTGGGGGTCTTGAAGCTTTCTTT. This sequence encodes CASSVTGGLEAFF.

V is TRBV5-1 and J is TRBJ1-1, with 8 bases aligning to TRBD1. The CDR3 length is 15 residues. After removal of 0 bases from V and 5 bases from J, the junction contained 6 bases not matched to a gene. CDR1 and CDR2 (germline): SGHRS, YFSETQ. The CDR3 region is CASSLGGTGGTEAFF. The CDR3 nucleotides read TGCGCCAGCAGCTTGGGTGGGACAGGCGGGACTGAAGCTTTCTTT. The full variable domain, its missing parts supplied by reference TRBV5-1 and TRBJ1-1, is KAGVTQTPRYLIKTRGQQVTLSCSPISGHRSVSWYQQTPGQGLQFLFEYFSETQRNKGNFPGRFSGRQFSNSRSEMNVSTLELGDSALYLCASSLGGTGGTEAFFGQGTRLTVV.

The genes are TRBV30 and TRBJ1-5; D remains ambiguous. Per germline, CDR1 GTSNPN and CDR2 SVGIG (reference sequence). The CDR3 is 15 amino acids. V lost 2 bases, J lost 10 bases, and 21 bases lay in between. DNA of the CDR3: TGTGCCTGGAGTCTGAAAGGCTCAGGTAGTCACCCCCAGCATTTT. Protein product: CAWSLKGSGSHPQHF.

The J gene is TRBJ2-3, the V gene TRBV5-1; tentatively, D is TRBD2 (6 bases). Germline-derived CDR1 and CDR2 are SGHRS and YFSETQ. V was pared by 2 bases and J by 1 base, with 14 bases between. This CDR3 comprises 16 residues. Written as DNA, the CDR3 is TGCGCCAGCAGCTTCGGCAACACGGGAGGCACAGATACGCAGTATTTT. This gives the protein CASSFGNTGGTDTQYF. The whole variable domain, remainder taken from reference TRBV5-1 and TRBJ2-3, is KAGVTQTPRYLIKTRGQQVTLSCSPISGHRSVSWYQQTPGQGLQFLFEYFSETQRNKGNFPGRFSGRQFSNSRSEMNVSTLELGDSALYLCASSFGNTGGTDTQYFGPGTRLTVL.

Details on this clone: At the DNA level, this CDR3 is encoded by other sequences in the same sample as well. The chain links TRBV19 to TRBJ1-1; no clear D. The germline gives CDR1 LNHDA, CDR2 SQIVND (reference sequence). CDR3 length: 11 amino acids. Deletions cut 0 bases from V and 5 bases from J, with 1 base between. This chain's CDR3 is CASSIDTEAFF. The CDR3 nucleotides read TGTGCCAGTAGTATAGATACTGAAGCTTTCTTT.